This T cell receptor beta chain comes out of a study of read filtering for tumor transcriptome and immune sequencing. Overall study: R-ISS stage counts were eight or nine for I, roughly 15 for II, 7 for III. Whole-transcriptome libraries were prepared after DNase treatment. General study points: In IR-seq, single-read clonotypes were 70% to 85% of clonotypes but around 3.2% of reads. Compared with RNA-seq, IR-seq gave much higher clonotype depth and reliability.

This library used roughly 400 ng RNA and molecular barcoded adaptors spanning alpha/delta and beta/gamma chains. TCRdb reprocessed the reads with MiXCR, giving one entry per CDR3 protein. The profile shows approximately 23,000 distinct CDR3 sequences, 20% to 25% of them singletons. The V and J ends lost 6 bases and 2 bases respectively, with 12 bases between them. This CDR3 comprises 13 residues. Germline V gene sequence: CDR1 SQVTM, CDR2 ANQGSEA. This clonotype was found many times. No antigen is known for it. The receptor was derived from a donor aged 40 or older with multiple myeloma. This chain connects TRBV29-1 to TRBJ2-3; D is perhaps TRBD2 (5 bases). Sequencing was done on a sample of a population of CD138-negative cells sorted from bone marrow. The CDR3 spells CSVGRGYTDTQYF. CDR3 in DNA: TGCAGCGTCGGACGGGGTTACACAGATACGCAGTATTTT.